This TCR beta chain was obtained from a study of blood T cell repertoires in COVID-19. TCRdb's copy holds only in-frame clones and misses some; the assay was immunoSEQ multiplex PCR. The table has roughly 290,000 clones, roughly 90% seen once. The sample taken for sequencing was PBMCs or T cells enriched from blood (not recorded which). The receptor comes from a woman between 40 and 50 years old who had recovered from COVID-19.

As DNA, the CDR3 is TGTGCCATCAGTGAAGGGCTAGCGGTCACAGATACGCAGTATTTT. This gives the protein CAISEGLAVTDTQYF. This rearrangement joins TRBV10-3 to TRBJ2-3, with 7 nucleotides matching TRBD2. V lost 3 bases to trimming and J lost 2 bases; unmatched junction nucleotides: 5. Germline V CDR1 and CDR2: ENHRY, SYGVKD. The CDR3 has 15 amino acids.